Below, one TCR beta chain is given with its context. The data originate from a study of shared clonotypes between healthy human individuals. Terminally differentiated effector memory CD45RA+ cells were excluded from the naive CD8 cells, which were CD45RO-negative and positively selected for CCR7. V lost 3 bases, J lost 4 bases, and 3 bases stayed unmatched. In germline, CDR1 is SEHNR, CDR2 FQNEAQ (reference sequence). CDR3 length: 15 amino acids. Sorted-subset replicate PCR reactions contained roughly 200 ng DNA, corresponding to about 30,000 T cell genomes. Data came from immunoSEQ multiplex PCR; TCRdb stores just in-frame clones and leaves some out. Among approximately 1.9 million clones, around 93% were seen once, and the ten largest hold about 1.7%.

Sequenced: naive CD8+ T cells from PBMCs. The chain couples TRBV7-9 to TRBJ2-3; 11 bases map to TRBD1. The sequence was obtained from a man younger than 35 in good health. Some clones in this sample may be carry-over from other donors' samples. The CDR3 region is CASSLGQGVSDTQYF. CDR3 nucleotides: TGTGCCAGCAGCTTGGGACAGGGGGTATCAGATACGCAGTATTTT. Filled out from reference TRBV7-9 and TRBJ2-3, the complete variable domain reads DTGVSQNPRHKITKRGQNVTFRCDPISEHNRLYWYRQTLGQGPEFLTYFQNEAQLEKSRLLSDRFSAERPKGSFSTLEIQRTEQGDSAMYLCASSLGQGVSDTQYFGPGTRLTVL.